Given below is one T cell receptor (beta chain) in context. This entry is derived from a study of blood T cell repertoires in COVID-19. Assay used: immunoSEQ multiplex PCR; TCRdb lists only in-frame clones, some missing. The sample holds 130,000 to 150,000 clones, approximately 87% seen once. Specimen: peripheral blood. This TCR derives from a woman between 45 and 65 years old with active or convalescent COVID-19.

The CDR3 DNA is TGTGCCAGCAGCTTAGGTCCGGGGGAGGAGACCCAGTACTTC. Translated, it gives CASSLGPGEETQYF. The chain combines TRBV7-3 with TRBJ2-5, with D possibly being TRBD2 (6 bases). V lost 2 bases and J 5 bases, leaving 12 bases between the germline ends. Germline V gives CDR1 SGHTA, CDR2 FQGTGA. There are 14 residues in the CDR3. Based on the CDR3 plus reference TRBV7-3 and TRBJ2-5, the full variable domain is GAGVSQTPSNKVTEKGKYVELRCDPISGHTALYWYRQSLGQGPEFLIYFQGTGAADDSGLPNDRFFAVRPEGSVSTLKIQRTERGDSAVYLCASSLGPGEETQYFGPGTRLLVL.